Sequencing of this T cell receptor beta chain was carried out in a study of blood T cells in healthy people across ages. Primed by a sample-barcoded 5' primer and a J-beta primer mix, a second PCR proceeded for roughly 7 to 12 cycles. Via MiXCR, TCRdb re-called the 5' RACE reads, giving one row per CDR3 protein. Of some 1.5 million distinct CDR3 sequences listed, roughly 30% are singletons. This CDR3 contains 12 residues. CDR1 and CDR2 from the germline V gene are SGHAT and FQNNGV. Trimming took off 3 bases at V and 3 bases at J, with 5 bases between the two ends. Sequencing was done on a sample of blood. This sequence originates from a woman aged 25 to 39 in good health. The J gene is TRBJ1-1, the V gene TRBV11-2, with D unresolved. Here the CDR3 reads CASSFQDTEAFF. CDR3 nucleotides: TGTGCCAGCAGCTTCCAGGACACTGAAGCTTTCTTT. Together with reference TRBV11-2 and TRBJ1-1, the CDR3 gives the full variable domain: EAGVAQSPRYKIIEKRQSVAFWCNPISGHATLYWYQQILGQGPKLLIQFQNNGVVDDSQLPKDRFSAERLKGVDSTLKIQPAKLEDSAVYLCASSFQDTEAFFGQGTRLTVV.